The 23 T cell receptor beta chains in this list originate from one sample, sequenced in a study of T cell repertoires in cytomegalovirus infection. TCRdb recomputed calls from the reads with MiXCR, one row per CDR3 protein. The profile covers approximately 990,000 distinct CDR3 sequences, with roughly 30% appearing a single time and more than 12% taken by the ten largest. Their antigen targets remain unknown. The specimen was cultured CD8+ T cells from PBMCs, collected from culture after CMV antigen stimulation. Receptors originate from a human donor in good health (CMV status not recorded). Some clones in this sample may be carry-over from other donors' samples.

The chain is built from TRBV4-1 and TRBJ1-1; 8 nucleotides line up with TRBD1. The CDR3 runs to 15 residues. The J segment lost 5 bases and the V segment lost 3 bases, leaving 8 bases of the junction unmatched. Germline V gives CDR1 MGHRA, CDR2 YSYEKL. The CDR3 protein is CASSHGNRDRTEAFF. Here the CDR3 DNA reads TGCGCCAGCAGCCATGGAAACCGGGACAGGACTGAAGCTTTCTTT.

This clonotype was counted between two and nine times. This chain uses TRBV12-3 or TRBV12-4 with TRBJ1-1; unclear D gene. This CDR3 spans 13 amino acids. Trimming stripped 6 bases from V and 1 base from J, with 9 bases between. The CDR3 sequence is CASRPEGNTEAFF. As DNA, the CDR3 is TGTGCCAGCAGGCCGGAGGGGAACACTGAAGCTTTCTTT.

V and J are TRBV7-9 and TRBJ2-3; D is possibly TRBD1 (6 bases). The CDR3 has 14 amino acids. Germline CDR1 is SEHNR and CDR2 is FQNEAQ (reference sequence). The V and J ends lost 8 bases and 2 bases respectively, with 14 bases between them. Written as DNA, the CDR3 is TGTGCCAGCCCTTCCACAGGGCCCACAGATACGCAGTATTTT. Translated, it gives CASPSTGPTDTQYF. The variable domain in full, with the rest retrieved from reference TRBV7-9 and TRBJ2-3, is DTGVSQNPRHKITKRGQNVTFRCDPISEHNRLYWYRQTLGQGPEFLTYFQNEAQLEKSRLLSDRFSAERPKGSFSTLEIQRTEQGDSAMYLCASPSTGPTDTQYFGPGTRLTVL.

The table lists this clonotype with a few counts. The chain is built from TRBV7-8 and TRBJ1-2, with no clear D. Germline loops: CDR1 SGHVS, CDR2 FQNEAQ. The length of the CDR3 is 14 residues. Trimming removed 5 bases from V and 11 bases from J, with 21 bases in between. The chain's CDR3 is CASSIRHPAFGYTF. CDR3 nucleotides: TGTGCCAGCAGCATACGACATCCCGCGTTTGGATACACCTTC. Combining the CDR3 with reference TRBV7-8 and TRBJ1-2 gives the whole variable domain GAGVSQSPRYKVAKRGQDVALRCDPISGHVSLFWYQQALGQGPEFLTYFQNEAQLDKSGLPSDRFFAERPEGSVSTLKIQRTQQEDSAVYLCASSIRHPAFGYTFGSGTRLTVV.

The chain carries TRBV4-3 and TRBJ2-6; the D is unclear. Trimming removed 2 bases at V and 0 bases at J, with 8 bases between. Germline V gene lookup returns CDR1 LGHNA and CDR2 YSLEER. The CDR3 totals 16 residues. The CDR3, as DNA: TGCGCCAGCAGCCAATCCAGTTTCTCTGGGGCCAACGTCCTGACTTTC. Residues: CASSQSSFSGANVLTF.

This clonotype was seen only a few times. This chain joins TRBV7-8 and TRBJ2-1; the D gene is possibly TRBD2 (6 bases). V lost 1 base, J lost 1 base, and 11 bases lay in between. Germline V gene data show CDR1 as SGHVS and CDR2 as FQNEAQ. The CDR3 runs 16 residues. CDR3 nucleotide sequence: TGTGCCAGCAGCTTAGGAGGGCGGGGATCCTACAATGAGCAGTTCTTC. As protein: CASSLGGRGSYNEQFF.

The chain has TRBV5-8 and TRBJ2-2; D gene unclear. V was cut by 0 bases and J by 2 bases, with 8 bases left in between. Germline V gene data show CDR1 as SGHTS and CDR2 as YDEGEE. The CDR3 contains 15 residues. CDR3 sequence (DNA): TGTGCCAGCAGCTTGGGGAAGACAAACACCGGGGAGCTGTTTTTT. The encoded protein is CASSLGKTNTGELFF.

V and J are TRBV7-8 and TRBJ2-3; D is possibly TRBD2 (6 bases). The CDR3 extends over 14 amino acids. Between the trimmed V and J ends, which lost 3 bases and 2 bases, there was a span of 9 bases. The germline V gene encodes CDR1 SGHVS and CDR2 FQNEAQ. The DNA of the CDR3 is TGTGCCAGCAGCTTCGGGGGTTTCACAGATACGCAGTATTTT. This codes for CASSFGGFTDTQYF.

With regard to this clonotype: A read error may account for a junction end that differs from germline. This rearrangement joins TRBV4-1 to TRBJ1-2; D call uncertain. This CDR3 has 15 residues. Per the germline V gene, CDR1 is MGHRA and CDR2 is YSYEKL. This chain's CDR3 is CASSQDPWPGYGYTF. The CDR3 region has the DNA TGTGCCAGCAGCCAAGATCCCTGGCCGGGCTATGGCTACACCTTC.

Only a few counts were recorded for this clonotype. J is TRBJ2-4 and V is TRBV7-6, with D perhaps matching TRBD1 or TRBD2 (6 bases each). Germline CDR1 is SGHVS and CDR2 is FNYEAQ. V shed 1 base and J shed 8 bases, with 12 bases lying between them. The CDR3 is 14 residues long. The CDR3 sequence is CASSLVAGEDIQYF. The CDR3 DNA reads TGTGCCAGCAGCTTAGTGGCAGGGGAGGACATTCAGTACTTC. Filled out from reference TRBV7-6 and TRBJ2-4, the complete variable domain reads GAGVSQSPRYKVTKRGQDVALRCDPISGHVSLYWYRQALGQGPEFLTYFNYEAQQDKSGLPNDRFSAERPEGSISTLTIQRTEQRDSAMYRCASSLVAGEDIQYFGAGTRLSVL.

The V and J genes are TRBV27 and TRBJ1-2; possibly TRBD1 for D (6 bases). CDR1 MNHEY and CDR2 SMNVEV come from the germline V gene (reference sequence). The CDR3 loop spans 17 amino acids. Trimming left V 6 bases short and J 7 bases short, with 27 bases between. This CDR3 reads CASSSQDNRVPGFGYTF. CDR3 coding DNA: TGTGCCAGCAGCAGCCAAGACAACAGGGTGCCCGGCTTTGGCTACACCTTC.

This clonotype turned up a few times. The V call is TRBV19, the J call TRBJ2-3; TRBD1 is a possible D gene (6 bases). Germline V gives CDR1 LNHDA, CDR2 SQIVND (reference sequence). The CDR3 is 14 amino acids. V shed 3 bases and J shed 5 bases, with 12 bases lying between them. CDR3 sequence: CASSIRGIGDTQYF. As DNA, the CDR3 is TGTGCCAGTAGTATTAGGGGGATCGGAGATACGCAGTATTTT.

The chain has TRBV19 and TRBJ2-2; D is undetermined. CDR3 length equals 14 residues. Between the trimmed V and J ends, which lost 7 bases and 2 bases, there was a span of 11 bases. Germline V lookup: CDR1 LNHDA, CDR2 SQIVND (reference sequence). CDR3 DNA: TGTGCCAGTAACCTAACAGCCAACACCGGGGAGCTGTTTTTT. Translation gives CASNLTANTGELFF.

The rearrangement uses TRBV4-3 and TRBJ2-1; 8 bases are a match to TRBD2. Per the germline V gene, CDR1 is LGHNA and CDR2 is YSLEER. The CDR3 totals 15 residues. The V and J ends lost 3 bases and 3 bases, in that order; junction bases with no gene match: 4. CDR3 in amino acids: CASSHTAGDYNEQFF. The CDR3 nucleotides are TGCGCCAGCAGCCATACAGCGGGGGACTACAATGAGCAGTTCTTC.

This clonotype was observed a handful of times. This rearrangement joins TRBV4-1 to TRBJ1-2; D call uncertain. The germline V gene encodes CDR1 MGHRA and CDR2 YSYEKL. This CDR3 region has 17 residues. V lost 1 base and J lost 4, with 19 bases in between. CDR3 DNA sequence: TGCGCCAGCAGCCAAGTCACGGCAGCTGGCATATTCTATGGCTACACCTTC. It codes for CASSQVTAAGIFYGYTF.

This clonotype was seen many times. At one of its ends the junction is not consistent with the germline gene, which may arise from a read error. The rearrangement joins TRBV7-7 to TRBJ2-5; D is ambiguous. Looked up from germline, CDR1 is SSHAT and CDR2 is FNYEAQ (reference sequence). The CDR3 contains 15 residues. The CDR3, as DNA: TGTGCTAGCAGCTTAGCAGTGGGTCCCCAAGAGACCCAGTACTTC. Translation gives CASSLAVGPQETQYF.

V usage is TRBV6-5 and J usage is TRBJ2-1, with 11 bases fitting TRBD1. Per the germline V gene, CDR1 is MNHEY and CDR2 is SVGAGI. The CDR3 sequence is 18 residues long. V lost 2 bases, J lost 0 bases, and 6 bases stayed unmatched. The CDR3 loop reads CASSYGTGGMSSYNEQFF. The CDR3 nucleotides are TGTGCCAGCAGTTACGGGACAGGGGGAATGAGCTCCTACAATGAGCAGTTCTTC.

This clonotype has only a few counts. The chain recombines TRBV11-2 with TRBJ2-5; the match to TRBD2 covers 14 bases. CDR1 and CDR2 from the germline V gene are SGHAT and FQNNGV. V lost 5 bases to trimming and J lost 4 bases; unmatched junction nucleotides: 6. CDR3 length equals 16 residues. CDR3 DNA: TGTGCCAGCAGCACTCGACTAGCGGGGGGGCGAGAGACCCAGTACTTC. This gives the protein CASSTRLAGGRETQYF.

The rearrangement uses TRBV27 and TRBJ1-1; D perhaps matches TRBD1 (5 bases). V shed 2 bases and J shed 10 bases, with 14 bases lying between them. The CDR3 contains 13 residues. Germline loops: CDR1 MNHEY, CDR2 SMNVEV (reference sequence). CDR3 sequence reads: CASSLHQGPTAFF. CDR3 in DNA: TGTGCCAGCAGTTTACACCAGGGACCAACAGCTTTCTTT.

As for this clonotype: This may stem from a read error, because a much larger clone lies one nucleotide away. The rearrangement joins TRBV7-8 to TRBJ1-5; 8 bases line up with TRBD1. The CDR3 contains 15 residues. Losses at the gene ends were 0 bases for V and 5 bases for J; bases not matched to a gene: 3. The germline V gene encodes CDR1 SGHVS and CDR2 FQNEAQ. The chain's CDR3 is CASSLAQGADQPQHF. The CDR3 DNA reads TGTGCCAGCAGCTTAGCGCAGGGGGCGGATCAGCCCCAGCATTTT.

A word on this clonotype: Mismatch with germline at one junction end may stem from a read error. V usage is TRBV28 and J usage is TRBJ1-2, with 9 bases matching TRBD1. The CDR3 extends over 16 amino acids. CDR1 and CDR2 from the germline V gene are MDHEN and SYDVKM. The CDR3 loop reads CVSWGTGLDSWYGYTF. CDR3 coding DNA: TGTGTCAGCTGGGGGACAGGGTTGGACTCTTGGTATGGCTACACCTTC.

V usage is TRBV6-2 or TRBV6-3 and J usage is TRBJ2-3; TRBD1 matches 11 bases. The CDR3 is 14 amino acids. V was clipped by 6 bases and J by 6 bases; unmatched bases: 5. Germline-derived CDR1 and CDR2 are MNHEY and SVGEGT. The CDR3 sequence: CASRWTGGADTQYF. The CDR3 bases are TGTGCCAGCAGGTGGACAGGGGGCGCGGATACGCAGTATTTT.

The chain employs TRBV11-2 and TRBJ2-1; D may match TRBD1 or TRBD2 (6 bases each). The V and J ends lost 1 base and 14 bases respectively, with 30 bases between them. This CDR3 comprises 18 residues. The V gene's germline CDR1 is SGHAT and CDR2 FQNNGV. CDR3 amino acids: CASSLGLSRRGPLLVEFF. The CDR3 region has the DNA TGTGCCAGCAGCTTAGGTCTCTCTCGACGGGGGCCTTTACTCGTTGAGTTCTTC.